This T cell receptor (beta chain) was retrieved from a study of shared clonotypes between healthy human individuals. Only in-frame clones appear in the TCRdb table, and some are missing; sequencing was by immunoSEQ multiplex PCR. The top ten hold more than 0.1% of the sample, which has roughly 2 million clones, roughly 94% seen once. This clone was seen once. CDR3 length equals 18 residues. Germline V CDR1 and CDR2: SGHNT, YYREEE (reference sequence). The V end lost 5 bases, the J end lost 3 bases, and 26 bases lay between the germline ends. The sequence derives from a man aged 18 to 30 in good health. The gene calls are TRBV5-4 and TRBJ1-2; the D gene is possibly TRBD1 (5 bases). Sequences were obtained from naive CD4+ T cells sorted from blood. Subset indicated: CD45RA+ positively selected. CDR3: CASRQASSWGEGDYGYTF. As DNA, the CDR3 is TGTGCCAGCAGACAGGCCTCATCATGGGGGGAAGGGGACTATGGCTACACCTTC. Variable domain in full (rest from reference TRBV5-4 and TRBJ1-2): ETGVTQSPTHLIKTRGQQVTLRCSSQSGHNTVSWYQQALGQGPQFIFQYYREEENGRGNFPPRFSGLQFPNYSSELNVNALELDDSALYLCASRQASSWGEGDYGYTFGSGTRLTVV.